These T cell receptor beta chains were read from a single sample in a study of T cell responses to AZD1222 COVID-19 vaccine. The assay was immunoSEQ multiplex PCR, and TCRdb's table has in-frame clones only and misses some. Among tens of thousands of clones, about 91% were seen once, and the ten largest hold about 9.4%. The starting material was peripheral blood, obtained on day 0 of MenACWY control vaccination. These receptors were collected from an adult in good health. CDR3s include the opening cysteine and the closing phenylalanine or tryptophan. The D gene is left open where the match is weak. The size of a clone is reported for some rows only, either as once, few or many, or as a class for expanded clones.

clone_size	d_call	v_call	j_call	cdr3_aa	cdr3_nt
.	TRBD1	TRBV5-4	TRBJ2-5	CASSSRDRGDQETQYF	TGTGCCAGCAGCTCCCGGGACAGGGGGGACCAAGAGACCCAGTACTTC
.	.	TRBV6-2/TRBV6-3	TRBJ1-1	CASSHRTVQAFF	TGTGCCAGCAGTCACAGGACAGTGCAAGCTTTCTTT
.	.	TRBV15	TRBJ1-1	CATSRGSGTWGTEAFF	TGTGCCACCAGCAGAGGGAGCGGGACGTGGGGCACTGAAGCTTTCTTT
.	.	TRBV5-1	TRBJ1-1	CASTENTEAFF	TGCGCCAGCACGGAGAACACTGAAGCTTTCTTT
.	TRBD1	TRBV27	TRBJ1-4	CASSRLPGQGGEKLFF	TGTGCCAGCAGCCGCCTCCCGGGACAGGGAGGGGAAAAACTGTTTTTT
once	TRBD2	TRBV7-3	TRBJ2-2	CASSYGTSATGELFF	TGTGCCAGCAGCTACGGGACTAGCGCAACCGGGGAGCTGTTTTTT
.	.	TRBV5-8	TRBJ1-1	CASSPGTEAFF	TGTGCCAGCAGTCCAGGGACTGAAGCTTTCTTT
.	.	TRBV13	TRBJ2-1	CASSNRWLSSYNEQFF	TGTGCCAGCAGCAATCGGTGGCTGAGCTCCTACAATGAGCAGTTCTTC
.	.	TRBV3-1/TRBV3-2	TRBJ1-1	CASSQDTLNTEAFF	TGTGCCAGCAGCCAAGACACTTTGAACACTGAAGCTTTCTTT
.	.	TRBV4-3	TRBJ1-5	CASSQDLGGQPQHF	TGCGCCAGCAGCCAAGATTTGGGCGGTCAGCCCCAGCATTTT
.	.	TRBV6-6	TRBJ2-5	CASRITGQETQYF	TGTGCCAGCAGAATCACAGGACAAGAGACCCAGTACTTC
.	.	TRBV6-5	TRBJ2-7	CASSSGPNTGAYEQYF	TGTGCCAGCAGTTCCGGGCCCAACACCGGGGCCTACGAGCAGTACTTC
.	TRBD2	TRBV19	TRBJ2-1	CASKSERGASEQFF	TGTGCCAGTAAGTCGGAGCGGGGGGCCAGTGAGCAGTTCTTC
.	.	TRBV14	TRBJ2-5	CASSQGRGRETQYF	TGTGCCAGCAGCCAAGGGAGGGGCAGAGAGACCCAGTACTTC
.	.	TRBV6-4	TRBJ1-5	CASNRSRERGSNQPQHF	TGTGCCAGCAACCGATCGCGGGAGAGAGGGAGCAATCAGCCCCAGCATTTT
.	.	TRBV10-3	TRBJ1-1	CAINQPGRNTEAFF	TGTGCCATCAATCAACCGGGACGAAACACTGAAGCTTTCTTT
few	.	TRBV12-2	TRBJ1-1	CASRSNERHLTLNTEAFF	TGTGCAAGTCGCTCGAACGAAAGACACTTAACCCTGAACACTGAAGCTTTCTTT
.	TRBD2	TRBV19	TRBJ2-1	CASSSSTSRGGYNEQFF	TGTGCCAGTAGTTCCTCGACCAGTCGGGGGGGCTACAATGAGCAGTTCTTC
.	.	TRBV7-9	TRBJ1-2	CASSLGWTETNYGYTF	TGTGCCAGCAGCTTAGGATGGACAGAAACGAACTATGGCTACACCTTC
.	TRBD1	TRBV3-1/TRBV3-2	TRBJ2-2	CASSQDQGGDTGELFF	TGTGCCAGCAGCCAAGATCAAGGGGGCGACACCGGGGAGCTGTTTTTT
.	.	TRBV6-5	TRBJ1-2	CASSSDVNYGYTF	TGTGCCAGCAGCTCCGACGTCAACTATGGCTACACCTTC
.	.	TRBV4-1	TRBJ2-7	CASSQEQSGVGEQYF	TGCGCCAGCAGCCAAGAGCAATCCGGGGTTGGGGAGCAGTACTTC
.	.	TRBV2	TRBJ1-2	CASRETGGNYGYTF	TGTGCCAGCAGAGAGACGGGAGGGAACTATGGCTACACCTTC
.	.	TRBV24-1	TRBJ1-5	CATSGTANNQPQHF	TGTGCCACCAGTGGGACAGCTAATAATCAGCCCCAGCATTTT
large	.	TRBV24-1	TRBJ1-5	CATSEGSNQPQHF	TGTGCCACCAGTGAGGGCAGCAATCAGCCCCAGCATTTT
.	.	TRBV5-1	TRBJ1-1	CASSLSTFEFEAFF	TGCGCCAGCAGCCTTAGCACGTTTGAGTTTGAAGCTTTCTTT
.	.	TRBV7-2	TRBJ2-3	CASSLGGRGFTDTQYF	TGTGCCAGCAGCTTAGGAGGAAGGGGATTCACAGATACGCAGTATTTT
.	TRBD1	TRBV5-1	TRBJ1-6	CASSSGQGGNSPLHF	TGCGCCAGCAGCTCGGGACAGGGGGGCAATTCACCCCTCCACTTT
.	.	TRBV25-1	TRBJ1-1	CASSEFARSQNTEAFF	TGTGCCAGCAGTGAATTTGCCAGGAGCCAGAACACTGAAGCTTTCTTT